This T cell receptor (beta chain) came from a study of CD4 T cells in relation to SARS-CoV-2 and coronaviruses. Study results and caveats: No donor gave both pre-pandemic and post-infection samples. This crossreactivity analysis covered spike protein alone, no other viral proteins.

Naive and memory CD4+ T cells came from enriched cryopreserved PBMCs. Measured with immunoSEQ multiplex PCR; TCRdb has only the in-frame clones, and not every one. The data contain about 54,000 clones, 92% of them singletons. The V and J ends lost 5 bases and 1 base, in that order; junction bases with no gene match: 2. CDR1 is MDHEN and CDR2 is SYDVKM in the germline V gene. The CDR3 contains 13 residues. Remarks on this clone: Antigen specificity is unknown.

The TCR sequence derives from an adult with COVID-19. This chain links TRBV28 with TRBJ2-7; 7 bases line up with TRBD2. The sequencing sample was made of naive CD4+ T cells from PBMCs. Subset specified: naive CD4+ T cells isolated by negative enrichment. The CDR3 nucleotides read TGTGCCAGCAGTGGGACTACGTCCTACGAGCAGTACTTC. It translates to CASSGTTSYEQYF. The whole variable domain, filled in from reference TRBV28 and TRBJ2-7, reads DVKVTQSSRYLVKRTGEKVFLECVQDMDHENMFWYRQDPGLGLRLIYFSYDVKMKEKGDIPEGYSVSREKKERFSLILESASTNQTSMYLCASSGTTSYEQYFGPGTRLTVT.